This TCR beta chain was captured by sequencing in a study of blood T cells in healthy people across ages (dated by TCRdb to 2015 to 2017). Notes on the research overall: In model experiments, template switching captured about one uniquely barcoded TCR beta cDNA molecule for every two T cells. Age-related changes in TCR beta repertoire diversity were measured in the study by deep sequencing normalized with unique cDNA molecular identifiers. The donors were split into four age groups: young (average 16 years), middle-aged (roughly 39), aged (more than 55) and long-lived (approximately 89). The study analyzed two additional independent replicas of 1 million unique cDNA reads from the same blood draw for two donors, one aged 18 to 29 and one aged 80 or older. General conclusions and limits of the study: Bulk unsorted PBMC profiling prevented conclusive comparison of naive and antigen-experienced compartments. Estimates of total diversity from one million sequenced T cells were regarded as lower bounds and underestimates. There was a strong correlation between observed TCR beta diversity and the percentage of naive T cells measured by flow cytometry. The CMV infection status of donors was not known, potentially confounding age-related changes in expanded clonotypes. Compared with the aged group, more naive CD4+ T cells, fewer expanded clones and increased TCR diversity were shown by the long-lived group, suggesting age selection. Observed TCR beta diversity per million T cells fell roughly linearly with age, and a significant reduction was already apparent by age around 40.

Systemically healthy Caucasian individuals from Russia, 39 in total and aged 6 to 90 years, were included as donors. Each donor gave roughly 9 milliliters of peripheral blood, drawn into EDTA-treated Vacutainer tubes. Ficoll-Paque density-gradient centrifugation was used to isolate PBMCs, with at least 7 million per sample. Total RNA, at least 6 micrograms per sample, was extracted from PBMCs with Trizol reagent. The percentages of naive CD45RAhigh/CD27high T cells were determined by flow cytometry on a PBMC aliquot from every donor. Library preparation employed 5' RACE. The sample was run on an Illumina HiSeq 2500. A second PCR of roughly 6 to 11 cycles was run with a J-beta primer mix and a sample-barcoded 5' primer. A unique molecular identifier was introduced onto each TCR beta cDNA molecule by a template-switch 5' adaptor carrying 12 random nucleotides. Each sample yielded at least 2.5 million CDR3-containing paired-end reads. First-strand cDNA synthesis was performed from all RNA using the Mint cDNA synthesis kit, with priming by a TRBC-specific oligonucleotide. Following uracil-DNA glycosylase treatment, all cDNA underwent a first 18-cycle PCR with the universal primers M1SS and BC2_uni_R. From the authors' description of their analysis: For normalization, 1 million high-quality reads, each with a distinct molecular identifier, were randomly selected from each sample. Reads with shared molecular identifiers were discarded instead of being binned into consensus sequences. MiTCR, set to a Q25 quality threshold and the strictest error-elimination algorithm, was used for CDR3 identification, clonotype clustering and error correction. A nonparametric unseen species model with Euler transformation was used to estimate lower-bound total TCR beta diversity. TCRdb cleaned the public reads at Q25 with fastp, built clones with MiXCR and kept in-frame beta chains. Each CDR3 protein appears once, grouped with its most common genes and DNA. These V and J calls derive from TCRdb rather than the authors' analysis. The sample table lists 760,000 or so distinct CDR3 sequences, more than 20% of them with a count of one. 9.4% of the sample is in the top ten clones.

Reading from cysteine to phenylalanine, the CDR3 counts 13 amino acids. Just the 39-base CDR3 DNA is kept, in frame starting at base 1. V is shortened by 1 base, J by 9 bases, and the region joining them spans 10 bases. CDR1 and CDR2 are read off the germline V gene as SGHRS and YFSETQ. This clonotype was detected a few times. It has no known antigen specificity. No base quality information exists; no much larger clone differs at one position. The same sample was also studied in work on T cells of mothers and their children. Reported in the second study: Nine systemically healthy Caucasian individuals served as donors, namely three mothers together with their six children. cDNA synthesis used all of the extracted RNA, with around 1.6 ug of RNA in each 15 ul reaction. In the second PCR, sample barcodes and 2-4 random nucleotides were introduced via the M1S primer. Each mother yielded over 8.5 million TCR beta CDR3 reads and each child 3 million to 3.5 million reads. TCR recombination output is similarly shaped by thymic selection in related and unrelated pairs, with a minor effect exerted by inherited differences. Related mother-child pairs always showed normalized repertoire overlap that was slightly higher than in unrelated mother-child pairs, though the difference was never significant. With a sensitivity of approximately 92 clones per million clonotypes, no persistent microchimeric T cell clones were detected. The study used deep NGS to compare TCR beta repertoires of mothers and children, seeking features distinguishing related mother-child pairs from unrelated individuals. On average, the children were about 10 +/- 4 years old, while the mothers were roughly 40 +/- 4 years old. After adapter ligation was performed with NEBNext reagents, the libraries were sequenced on an Illumina HiSeq 2000 with 100+100 nt paired-end reads. Mother and child libraries were prepared a month apart and sequenced in separate runs to prevent cross-contamination. Each donor had between about 500,000 and 2,100,000 distinct TCR beta clonotypes identified. Naive TCR beta clonotypes were estimated from low-frequency clonotypes matched to each donor's FACS-determined naive share, without sorting.

The sequencing input was blood. The chain is encoded by TRBV5-1 joined to TRBJ2-2; the D gene is perhaps TRBD1, on 5 matching bases. The receptor comes from a boy aged 5 to 17 in good health. The CDR3: CASSLYDSRELFF. In nucleotide form, the sequence is TGCGCCAGCAGCTTGTACGACAGTCGGGAGCTGTTTTTT.